The present entry profiles one TCR beta chain with its context. The target of this receptor is not known. No base-level quality is on record; no much larger clone is a single base apart. The record originates from a study of T cell responses to AZD1222 COVID-19 vaccine (dated by TCRdb to about 2021). At the level of the whole study: AZD1222 recipients with second doses at about 4 weeks or about 12 weeks were pooled, because spike-specific TCR depth and breadth did not differ between schedules. A total of over 230 trial participants underwent TCR sequencing, of whom under 220 had received two doses of AZD1222 and approximately 26 had received two doses of the MenACWY control vaccine. Enrollment into the trials was organized by age into subgroups of 18-55, 56-69 and 70-plus years, and those subgroups contained approximately 160, 26 and 62 TCR-sequenced participants, respectively.

General study outcomes and caveats: The vaccine-associated CD4 TCRs covered the entire spike protein, and the dominant responses fell in regions 160-218 and 743-854. Reportedly, almost half of the unique spike-specific TCRs recognized epitopes lying outside the regions that are mutated in the B.1.351 and B.1.1.7 variants. Because no day 14 peak-response samples were available, the repertoires could be characterized only after the peak T cell response. A significant rise in spike-specific TCR breadth and depth was observed after two AZD1222 doses relative to day 0 and relative to MenACWY recipients. Conclusions about previously exposed vaccinees were limited because only six AZD1222 recipients were SARS-CoV-2 seropositive at baseline. The 56-69-year group was small, and its depth increase did not reach significance, likely because of low power. Most participants were white British and females outnumbered males, and the authors suggested that clonal diversity may have been underestimated.

Its CDR3 holds 15 amino acids, cysteine through phenylalanine. Of the read, only the CDR3 DNA is kept; its 45 bases are in frame from base 1. CDR1 MDHEN and CDR2 SYDVKM are derived from the germline V gene. V drops 6 bases and J drops 1 base, leaving 13 bases in between. Read against the paper, the sample's time point label means: baseline before first vaccination. Samples from vaccinated people were obtained from the UK trials COV001 and COV002, which included a single-blind randomized controlled phase 2/3 trial of AZD1222 (ChAdOx1 nCoV-19) in healthy adults. For TCRbeta chain sequencing, PBMC samples from trial participants were taken at day 0 and at day 28 after the second dose. The CDR3 regions of human TCRbeta chains were subjected to immunosequencing. Regarding the original processing steps: Repertoire TCRs were checked for matches against a reference library of SARS-CoV-2-specific TCRs that had been generated using the MIRA antigen-specificity platform. Breadth meant the fraction of unique TCRs that were SARS-CoV-2-associated, whereas depth meant the fraction of total T cells that were SARS-CoV-2-associated. Each spike-specific TCR was assigned to its reactive spike region and to a CD4 or CD8 class using the MIRA data. Log10-transformed breadth and depth values were compared by one-way ANOVA with Sidak's multiple comparisons tests. In TCRdb, the immuneACCESS table is reduced to in-frame sequences with V and J assigned. These tables do not hold every clone; where another copy was compared, an unresolved V gene accounts for under half, and the others remain unexplained. That table gives V, J and clone size, and the DNA gave D and trimming. For this sample there are about 140,000 clones; under 95% appear just once. Around 2.8% of the sample lies in the top ten.

Specimen: peripheral blood, collected on day 0 of AZD1222 vaccination. The sequence is built from TRBV28 and TRBJ2-1, with a tentative D gene TRBD1 over 5 matching bases. The TCR sequence derives from an adult in good health. The nucleotide sequence is given as TGTGCCAGCAGCAGTAGGGGATTTTCCTACAATGAGCAGTTCTTC. The encoded protein is CASSSRGFSYNEQFF.